Below are 3 T cell receptor beta chains sequenced from a single sample in a study of response to subunit inactivated influenza vaccine. From the RT-PCR reads, TCRdb called clonotypes with MiXCR, one entry per CDR3 protein. In the table there are 530,000 or so distinct CDR3 sequences, about 25% of which are singletons. The specimen comprised CD4+ T cells sorted from PBMCs, sampled approximately 5 days after vaccination. Receptors originate from a man in his fifties who received an inactivated influenza vaccine.

The J gene is TRBJ2-5, the V gene TRBV7-6; TRBD1 is a possible D gene (8 bases). The CDR3 is 15 amino acids. CDR1 is SGHVS, CDR2 FNYEAQ, per germline. Trimming shortened V by 4 bases and J by 5 bases, and 17 bases separated the two germline ends. The CDR3 nucleotides are TGTGCCAGCAGCTCAGCGGGACAGGTCTCGGAGACCCAGTACTTC. It codes for CASSSAGQVSETQYF.

This chain joins TRBV28 and TRBJ1-2; D is perhaps TRBD1 (5 bases). V lost 3 bases, J lost 4 bases, and 12 bases lay in between. CDR3 length equals 14 residues. The germline gives CDR1 MDHEN, CDR2 SYDVKM. CDR3 protein: CASSFGAGSYGYTF. CDR3 nucleotides: TGTGCCAGCAGTTTCGGGGCAGGGAGCTATGGCTACACCTTC.

This chain links TRBV7-9 with TRBJ2-2; TRBD1 might be the D (5 bases). The V end lost 4 bases, the J end lost 3 bases, and 15 bases lay between the germline ends. The CDR3 runs to 16 residues. Germline V gene sequence: CDR1 SEHNR, CDR2 FQNEAQ (reference sequence). CDR3 DNA: TGTGCCAGCAGCTCGCTATCAGGGAAAGACACCGGGGAGCTGTTTTTT. Its protein is CASSSLSGKDTGELFF.